The 15 T cell receptor beta chains listed next were all sequenced from one sample in a study of spatial heterogeneity in lung cancer (dated by TCRdb to 2018 to 2020). Sample time point, as interpreted from the label and publication: sample taken at primary tumor resection. To prepare the library, 5' RACE was applied. Sequencing was carried out with a NextSeq 500. TCRdb reprocessed the public reads (quality trimming at Q25 with fastp, clone calling with MiXCR) and kept in-frame beta chains. CDR3 protein duplicates are merged, each entry listing the most common genes and DNA. This sample is represented by 3,000 to 3,500 distinct CDR3 sequences; about 15% of them were singletons. The ten top clones hold roughly a tenth of the sample. General findings and caveats noted by the study authors: A correlation was observed between the number of expanded intratumoral alpha and beta TCRs and the tumor nonsynonymous mutation count.

These receptors lack a known antigen. The material was lung tumor tissue, obtained at surgery. Source of these receptors: a male donor with early-stage non-small cell lung cancer.

This clonotype occurred many times. The chain couples TRBV27 to TRBJ2-3, with TRBD2 matching 14 bases. V dropped 6 bases and J dropped 5; count of bases not matched to a gene: 10. CDR1 MNHEY and CDR2 SMNVEV come from the germline V gene (reference sequence). The CDR3 length is 17 residues. The DNA for the CDR3 is TGTGCCAGCAGCCCTTCTAGACTAGCGGGAGGGATAGATACGCAGTATTTT. Its protein product is CASSPSRLAGGIDTQYF.

The DNA of the CDR3 is TGTGCCAGCAGTTACTCGTGGCTAGCGGCGGGAGGCGGGGAGCTGTTTTTT. Protein: CASSYSWLAAGGGELFF. The rearrangement links TRBV6-2 or TRBV6-3 to TRBJ2-2; TRBD2 aligns across 8 bases. Germline lookup yields CDR1 MNHEY and CDR2 SVGEGT. This CDR3 has 17 residues. Unmatched junction bases numbered 10, after V lost 0 bases and J lost 7 bases.

This clonotype is classed as medium-sized. The chain combines TRBV5-4 with TRBJ2-7, with D hard to call. CDR1 and CDR2 (germline): SGHNT, YYREEE (reference sequence). The CDR3 extends over 11 amino acids. V lost 4 bases to trimming and J lost 4 bases, with 6 bases between them. The CDR3 DNA reads TGTGCCAGCAGCCGCAATTACGAGCAGTACTTC. Translation gives CASSRNYEQYF.

Judged by abundance, this clonotype is medium-sized. The chain couples TRBV20-1 to TRBJ2-7; D perhaps matches TRBD1 (7 bases). The CDR3 is 13 residues long. Germline V gene data show CDR1 as DFQATT and CDR2 as SNEGSKA (reference sequence). Trimming removed 3 bases at V and 4 bases at J, with 13 bases between. The DNA for the CDR3 is TGCAGTGCTAGTTTTCAGGGGGGATACGAGCAGTACTTC. It specifies CSASFQGGYEQYF.

In its sample, this clonotype is medium-sized. The CDR3 sequence: CASSSLGYYEQYF. The CDR3 region has the DNA TGTGCCAGCAGTTCTTTAGGGTACTACGAGCAGTACTTC. The J gene is TRBJ2-7, the V gene TRBV6-5; no definite D call. V was shortened by 4 bases and J by 3 bases, with 10 bases between the two germline ends. This CDR3 is 13 amino acids long. Germline CDR1 and CDR2: MNHEY and SVGAGI.

Sample share makes this clonotype large. V usage is TRBV5-1 and J usage is TRBJ2-6, with 9 bases lining up with TRBD1. Germline V lookup: CDR1 SGHRS, CDR2 YFSETQ. CDR3 length equals 18 residues. The V gene end was trimmed by 0 bases and the J gene end by 0 bases; junction bases not matched to a gene: 4. CDR3 DNA: TGCGCCAGCAGCTTGGCCGGGACAGGGCTCTCTGGGGCCAACGTCCTGACTTTC. It is translated as CASSLAGTGLSGANVLTF.

By share, this clonotype counts as medium-sized. J is TRBJ2-7 and V is TRBV27, with D perhaps given as TRBD1 or TRBD2 (5 bases each). CDR1 and CDR2 (germline): MNHEY, SMNVEV (reference sequence). CDR3 size: 17 residues. Trimming stripped 6 bases from V and 0 bases from J, with 21 bases between. CDR3 loop: CASRGTVGTRYSYEQYF. In DNA form, the CDR3 reads TGTGCCAGCAGAGGAACTGTGGGGACCCGCTACTCCTACGAGCAGTACTTC.

This clonotype came up many times. This chain joins TRBV24-1 and TRBJ1-4; a weak D match, TRBD1 (5 bases). This CDR3 spans 15 amino acids. CDR1 is KGHDR and CDR2 is SFDVKD in the germline V gene. Trimming stripped 4 bases from V and 8 bases from J, with 16 bases between. Here the CDR3 reads CATSESGVGDEKLFF. DNA for the CDR3: TGTGCCACCAGTGAGTCCGGGGTCGGGGACGAAAAACTGTTTTTT.

The chain recombines TRBV27 with TRBJ1-2, with TRBD1 as a possible D gene (6 bases). The germline V and J ends were trimmed by 1 base and 2 bases, with 8 bases remaining between them. Germline lookup yields CDR1 MNHEY and CDR2 SMNVEV (reference sequence). The CDR3 is 14 amino acids. CDR3 region: CASSLWQGNYGYTF. In nucleotides, the CDR3 is TGTGCCAGCAGTTTATGGCAGGGGAACTATGGCTACACCTTC.

This clonotype is labeled as medium-sized. The rearrangement joins TRBV28 to TRBJ2-7; D is uncertain. The V end was cut by 6 bases, the J end by 3 bases, with 6 bases between. Looked up from germline, CDR1 is MDHEN and CDR2 is SYDVKM. CDR3 length: 11 amino acids. In nucleotides, the CDR3 is TGTGCCAGCAGGGACCTCTACGAGCAGTACTTC. It encodes CASRDLYEQYF. Looking up the rest from reference TRBV28 and TRBJ2-7 gives the full variable domain: DVKVTQSSRYLVKRTGEKVFLECVQDMDHENMFWYRQDPGLGLRLIYFSYDVKMKEKGDIPEGYSVSREKKERFSLILESASTNQTSMYLCASRDLYEQYFGPGTRLTVT.

This clonotype rates as medium-sized. The chain employs TRBV28 and TRBJ2-2; 11 nucleotides align to TRBD2. This CDR3 comprises 15 residues. Germline CDR1 MDHEN, CDR2 SYDVKM. V shed 6 bases and J 5 bases; nucleotides not matched to a gene: 5. The CDR3 loop is CASRSASGRTGELFF. CDR3 sequence (DNA): TGTGCCAGCAGGTCCGCTAGCGGGAGGACCGGGGAGCTGTTTTTT. The variable domain in full, with the rest retrieved from reference TRBV28 and TRBJ2-2, is DVKVTQSSRYLVKRTGEKVFLECVQDMDHENMFWYRQDPGLGLRLIYFSYDVKMKEKGDIPEGYSVSREKKERFSLILESASTNQTSMYLCASRSASGRTGELFFGEGSRLTVL.

This clonotype is deemed medium-sized. The rearrangement uses TRBV7-2 and TRBJ2-1; 10 bases fit TRBD2. Trimming at V came to 5 bases and at J to 7 bases, leaving 11 bases not matched to a gene. Germline V gene data show CDR1 as SGHTA and CDR2 as FQGNSA. CDR3 length: 16 amino acids. In DNA form, the CDR3 reads TGTGCCAGCAGCCTCTTCCGGCTAGCGGGAGTTAATGAGCAGTTCTTC. This encodes CASSLFRLAGVNEQFF.

This clonotype is categorized as medium-sized. The V and J genes are TRBV29-1 and TRBJ2-2; D may match TRBD1 or TRBD2 (5 bases each). V shed 5 bases and J shed 1 base, with 11 bases lying between them. Germline loops: CDR1 SQVTM, CDR2 ANQGSEA. This CDR3 contains 14 residues. As DNA, the CDR3 is TGCAGCGTTTTCGAGGGACGGAACACCGGGGAGCTGTTTTTT. Amino acids: CSVFEGRNTGELFF.

By share, this clonotype counts as medium-sized (0.01 to 0.1%). This chain uses TRBV5-1 with TRBJ2-1, with D perhaps TRBD2 (5 bases). Germline V CDR1 and CDR2: SGHRS, YFSETQ. The length of the CDR3 is 16 residues. The V gene lost 0 bases and the J gene lost 1 base, with 11 bases spanning the gap. CDR3 sequence: CASSLGAAVSYNEQFF. The CDR3 DNA follows: TGCGCCAGCAGCTTGGGGGCAGCGGTTTCCTACAATGAGCAGTTCTTC.

The chain uses TRBV5-6 and TRBJ2-5; TRBD1 aligns across 10 bases. Germline CDR1 and CDR2: SGHDT and YYEEEE. J gave up 7 bases and V 2 bases, and 8 bases lay outside the gene matches. The CDR3 sequence is 15 residues long. In nucleotides, the CDR3 is TGTGCCAGCAGCTTAAGGGACAGGGGATGGGGGACCCAGTACTTC. Its translation is CASSLRDRGWGTQYF.